Included here is one TCR beta chain sequence, with context. These data belong to a study of patients and donors after allogeneic stem cell transplantation. V lost 1 base to trimming and J lost 0 bases; unmatched junction nucleotides: 0. CDR3 length: 15 amino acids. Germline CDR1 is SGHTA and CDR2 is FQGTGA. TCRdb itself ran the RT-PCR reads through MiXCR, one entry per CDR3 protein. The sample carries about 150,000 distinct CDR3 sequences, roughly two fifths recorded once. The sample consisted of blood, either unsorted or a sorted T cell fraction (not recorded which). This TCR was recovered from a human donor who was either an allogeneic HSCT recipient or a stem cell or donor lymphocyte infusion donor (not recorded which). It is not recorded whose cells these are; they may come from a transplant donor. The V call is TRBV7-3, the J call TRBJ2-3, with 8 bases that match TRBD2. In DNA, the CDR3 is TGTGCCAGCAGCTTAATAGCGGGGAGCACAGATACGCAGTATTTT. Amino acids: CASSLIAGSTDTQYF.